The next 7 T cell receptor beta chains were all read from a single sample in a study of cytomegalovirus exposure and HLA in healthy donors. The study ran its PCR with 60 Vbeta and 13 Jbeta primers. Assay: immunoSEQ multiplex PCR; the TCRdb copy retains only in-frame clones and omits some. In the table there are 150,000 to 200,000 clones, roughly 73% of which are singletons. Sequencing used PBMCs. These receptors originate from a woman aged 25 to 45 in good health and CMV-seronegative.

CDR3 region: CASTVQGSYGYTF. The DNA of the CDR3 is TGTGCCAGTACTGTCCAGGGGAGCTATGGCTACACCTTC. The chain uses TRBV19 and TRBJ1-2; possibly TRBD1 for D (6 bases). Germline CDR1 is LNHDA and CDR2 is SQIVND (reference sequence). Between the trimmed V and J ends, which lost 7 bases and 4 bases, there was a span of 13 bases. CDR3 size: 13 residues.

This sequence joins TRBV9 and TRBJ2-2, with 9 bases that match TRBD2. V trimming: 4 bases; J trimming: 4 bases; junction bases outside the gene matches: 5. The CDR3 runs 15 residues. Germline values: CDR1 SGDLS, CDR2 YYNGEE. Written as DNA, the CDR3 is TGTGCCAGCAGCCTCGGCGGGGGGGCCACCGGGGAGCTGTTTTTT. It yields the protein CASSLGGGATGELFF.

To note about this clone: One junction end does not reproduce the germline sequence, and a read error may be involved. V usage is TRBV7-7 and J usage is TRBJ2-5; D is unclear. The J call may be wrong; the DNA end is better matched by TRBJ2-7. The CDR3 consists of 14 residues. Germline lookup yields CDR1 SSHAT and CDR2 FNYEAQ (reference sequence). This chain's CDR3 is CASSPLPRSYEQYF. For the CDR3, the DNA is TGTGCTAGCAGCCCTTTACCACGGTCCTACGAGCAGTACTTC.

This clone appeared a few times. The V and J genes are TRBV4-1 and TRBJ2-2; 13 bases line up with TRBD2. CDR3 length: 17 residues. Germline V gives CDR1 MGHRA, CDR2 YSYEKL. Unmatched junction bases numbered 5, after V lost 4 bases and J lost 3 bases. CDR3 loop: CASSLWTSGGDTGELFF. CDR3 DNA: TGCGCCAGCAGCCTATGGACTAGCGGGGGAGACACCGGGGAGCTGTTTTTT.

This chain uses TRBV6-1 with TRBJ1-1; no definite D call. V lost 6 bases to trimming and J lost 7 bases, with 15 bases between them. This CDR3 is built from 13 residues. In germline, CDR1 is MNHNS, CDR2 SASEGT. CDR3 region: CASRLRVSGEAFF. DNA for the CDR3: TGTGCCAGCAGACTACGGGTCTCCGGTGAAGCTTTCTTT.

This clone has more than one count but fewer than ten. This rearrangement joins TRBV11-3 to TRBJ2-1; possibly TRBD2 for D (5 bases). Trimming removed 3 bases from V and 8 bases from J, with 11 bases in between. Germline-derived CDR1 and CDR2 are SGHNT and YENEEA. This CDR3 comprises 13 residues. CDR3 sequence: CASSLSASYEQFF. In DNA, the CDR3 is TGTGCCAGCAGCTTGTCCGCTAGCTATGAGCAGTTCTTC.

In nucleotides, the CDR3 is TGTGCCAGCAGTGATGGGGAGCTGATCTATGGCTACACCTTC. This encodes CASSDGELIYGYTF. The V and J genes are TRBV25-1 and TRBJ1-2, with D unresolved. Deletions cut 3 bases from V and 4 bases from J, with 12 bases between. Germline assignment: CDR1 MGHDK and CDR2 SYGVNS. CDR3 length: 14 residues.